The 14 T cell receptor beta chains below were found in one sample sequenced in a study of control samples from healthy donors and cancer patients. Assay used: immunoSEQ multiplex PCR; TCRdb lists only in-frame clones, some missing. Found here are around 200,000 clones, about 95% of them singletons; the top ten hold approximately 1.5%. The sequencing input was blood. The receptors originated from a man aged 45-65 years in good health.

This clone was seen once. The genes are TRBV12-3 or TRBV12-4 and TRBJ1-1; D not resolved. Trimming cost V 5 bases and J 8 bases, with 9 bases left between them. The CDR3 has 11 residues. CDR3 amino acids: CASSPLREAFF. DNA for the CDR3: TGTGCCAGCAGTCCCCTACGGGAAGCTTTCTTT.

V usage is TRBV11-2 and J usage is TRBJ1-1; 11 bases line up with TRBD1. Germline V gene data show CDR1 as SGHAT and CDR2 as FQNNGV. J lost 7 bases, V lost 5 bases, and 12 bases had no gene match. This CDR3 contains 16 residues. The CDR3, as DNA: TGTGCCAGCAGCCAGGGACAGGGGGTCGCGAAGGGTGAAGCTTTCTTT. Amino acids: CASSQGQGVAKGEAFF.

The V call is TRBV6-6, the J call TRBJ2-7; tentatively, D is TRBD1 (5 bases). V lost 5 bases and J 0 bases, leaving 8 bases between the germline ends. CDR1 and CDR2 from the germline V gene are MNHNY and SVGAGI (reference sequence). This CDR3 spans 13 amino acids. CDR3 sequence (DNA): TGTGCCAGCAGTCAGGGAAGCTCCTACGAGCAGTACTTC. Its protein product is CASSQGSSYEQYF.

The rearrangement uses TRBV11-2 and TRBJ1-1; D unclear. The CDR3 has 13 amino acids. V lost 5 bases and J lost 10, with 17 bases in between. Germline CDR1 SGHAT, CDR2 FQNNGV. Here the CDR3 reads CASSPTGLPRAFF. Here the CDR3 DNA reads TGTGCCAGCAGCCCAACGGGCCTCCCTCGAGCTTTCTTT.

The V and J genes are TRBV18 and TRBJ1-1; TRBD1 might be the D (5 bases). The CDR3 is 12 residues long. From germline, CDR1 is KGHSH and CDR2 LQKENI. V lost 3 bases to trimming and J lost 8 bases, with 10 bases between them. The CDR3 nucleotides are TGTGCCAGCTCACCTCAGGGAAACGAAGCTTTCTTT. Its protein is CASSPQGNEAFF. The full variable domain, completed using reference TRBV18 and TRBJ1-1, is NAGVMQNPRHLVRRRGQEARLRCSPMKGHSHVYWYRQLPEEGLKFMVYLQKENIIDESGMPKERFSAEFPKEGPSILRIQQVVRGDSAAYFCASSPQGNEAFFGQGTRLTVV.

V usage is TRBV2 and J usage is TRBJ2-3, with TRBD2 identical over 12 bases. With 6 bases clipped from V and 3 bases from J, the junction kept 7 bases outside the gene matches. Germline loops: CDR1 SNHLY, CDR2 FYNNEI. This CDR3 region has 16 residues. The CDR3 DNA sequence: TGTGCCAGCAGCCCCATGACTAGCGGGGGAACAGATACGCAGTATTTT. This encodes CASSPMTSGGTDTQYF.

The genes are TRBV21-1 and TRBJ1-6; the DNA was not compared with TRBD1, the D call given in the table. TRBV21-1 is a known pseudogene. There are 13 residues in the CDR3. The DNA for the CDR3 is TGTGCCAGCAGACACAGGGGGAATTCACCCCTCCACTTT. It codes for CASRHRGNSPLHF.

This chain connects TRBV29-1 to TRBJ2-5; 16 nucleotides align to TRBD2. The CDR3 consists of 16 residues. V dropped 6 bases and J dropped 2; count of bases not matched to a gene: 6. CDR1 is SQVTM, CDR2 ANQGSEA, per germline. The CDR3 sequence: CSVQGLAGGKQETQYF. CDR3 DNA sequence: TGCAGCGTCCAGGGACTAGCGGGGGGGAAGCAAGAGACCCAGTACTTC. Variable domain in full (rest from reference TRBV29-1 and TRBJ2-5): SAVISQKPSRDICQRGTSLTIQCQVDSQVTMMFWYRQQPGQSLTLIATANQGSEATYESGFVIDKFPISRPNLTFSTLTVSNMSPEDSSIYLCSVQGLAGGKQETQYFGPGTRLLVL.

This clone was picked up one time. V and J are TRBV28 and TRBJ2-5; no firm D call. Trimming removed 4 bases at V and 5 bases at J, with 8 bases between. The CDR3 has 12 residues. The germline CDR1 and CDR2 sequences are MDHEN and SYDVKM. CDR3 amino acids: CASSSARETQYF. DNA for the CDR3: TGTGCCAGCAGTTCTGCTAGGGAGACCCAGTACTTC. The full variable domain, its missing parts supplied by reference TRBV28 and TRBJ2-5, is DVKVTQSSRYLVKRTGEKVFLECVQDMDHENMFWYRQDPGLGLRLIYFSYDVKMKEKGDIPEGYSVSREKKERFSLILESASTNQTSMYLCASSSARETQYFGPGTRLLVL.

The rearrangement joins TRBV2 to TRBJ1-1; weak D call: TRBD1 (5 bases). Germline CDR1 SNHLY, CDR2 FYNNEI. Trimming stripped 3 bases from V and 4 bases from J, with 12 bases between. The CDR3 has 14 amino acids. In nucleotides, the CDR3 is TGTGCCAGCAGTGACCCACCAGGGCTCACTGAAGCTTTCTTT. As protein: CASSDPPGLTEAFF.

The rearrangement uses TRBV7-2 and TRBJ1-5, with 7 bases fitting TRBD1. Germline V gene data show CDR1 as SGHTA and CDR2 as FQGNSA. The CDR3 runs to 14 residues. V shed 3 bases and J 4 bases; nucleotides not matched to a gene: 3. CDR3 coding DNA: TGTGCCAGCAGCTTCAACAGGGGAAATCAGCCCCAGCATTTT. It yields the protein CASSFNRGNQPQHF.

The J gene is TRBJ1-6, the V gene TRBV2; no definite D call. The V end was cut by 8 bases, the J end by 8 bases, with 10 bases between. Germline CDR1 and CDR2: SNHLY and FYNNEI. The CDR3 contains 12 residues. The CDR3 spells CASGFIDSPLHF. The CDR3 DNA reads TGTGCCAGCGGGTTTATCGATTCACCCCTCCACTTT.

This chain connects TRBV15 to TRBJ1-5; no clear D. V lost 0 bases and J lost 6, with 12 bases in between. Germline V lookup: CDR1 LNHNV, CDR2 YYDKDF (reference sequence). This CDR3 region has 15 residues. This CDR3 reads CATSRDLVDGQPQHF. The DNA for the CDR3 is TGTGCCACCAGCAGAGATCTTGTTGATGGTCAGCCCCAGCATTTT. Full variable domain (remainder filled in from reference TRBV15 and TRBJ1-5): DAMVIQNPRYQVTQFGKPVTLSCSQTLNHNVMYWYQQKSSQAPKLLFHYYDKDFNNEADTPDNFQSRRPNTSFCFLDIRSPGLGDTAMYLCATSRDLVDGQPQHFGDGTRLSIL.

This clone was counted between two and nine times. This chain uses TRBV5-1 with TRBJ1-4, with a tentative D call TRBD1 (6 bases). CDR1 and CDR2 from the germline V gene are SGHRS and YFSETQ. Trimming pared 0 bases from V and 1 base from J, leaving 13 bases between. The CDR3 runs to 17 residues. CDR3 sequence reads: CASSLGGKGGTNEKLFF. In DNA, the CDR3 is TGCGCCAGCAGCTTGGGGGGAAAAGGGGGAACTAATGAAAAACTGTTTTTT.